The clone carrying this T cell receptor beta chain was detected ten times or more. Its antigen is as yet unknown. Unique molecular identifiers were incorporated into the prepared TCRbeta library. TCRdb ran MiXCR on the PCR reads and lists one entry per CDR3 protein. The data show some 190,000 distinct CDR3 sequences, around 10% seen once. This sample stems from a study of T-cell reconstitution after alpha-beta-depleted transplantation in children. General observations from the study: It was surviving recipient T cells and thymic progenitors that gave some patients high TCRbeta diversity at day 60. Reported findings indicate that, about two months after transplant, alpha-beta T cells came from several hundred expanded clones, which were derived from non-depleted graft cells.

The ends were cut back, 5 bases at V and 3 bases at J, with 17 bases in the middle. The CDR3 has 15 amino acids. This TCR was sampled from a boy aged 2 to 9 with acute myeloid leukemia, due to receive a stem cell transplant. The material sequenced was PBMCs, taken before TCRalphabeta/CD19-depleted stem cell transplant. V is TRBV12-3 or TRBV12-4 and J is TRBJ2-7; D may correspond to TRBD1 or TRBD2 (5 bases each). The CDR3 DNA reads TGTGCCAGCAGTGAGACCCCGGGACGGTACTACGAGCAGTACTTC. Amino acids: CASSETPGRYYEQYF.